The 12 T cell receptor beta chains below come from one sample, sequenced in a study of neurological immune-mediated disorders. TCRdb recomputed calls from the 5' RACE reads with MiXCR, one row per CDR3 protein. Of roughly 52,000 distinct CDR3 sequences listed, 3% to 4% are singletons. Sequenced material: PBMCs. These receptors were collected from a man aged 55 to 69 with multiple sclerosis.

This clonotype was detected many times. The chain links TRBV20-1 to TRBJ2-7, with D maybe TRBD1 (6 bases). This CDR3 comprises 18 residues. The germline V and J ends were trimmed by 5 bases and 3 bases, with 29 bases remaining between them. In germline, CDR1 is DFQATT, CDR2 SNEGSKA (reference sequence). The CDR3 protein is CSAPSRRDSRDTYYEQYF. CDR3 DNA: TGCAGTGCTCCATCACGTAGAGACTCCCGGGACACCTACTACGAGCAGTACTTC.

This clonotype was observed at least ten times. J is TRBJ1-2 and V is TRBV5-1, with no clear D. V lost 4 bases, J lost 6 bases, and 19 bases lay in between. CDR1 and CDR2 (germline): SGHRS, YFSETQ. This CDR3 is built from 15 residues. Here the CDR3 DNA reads TGCGCCAGCAGCACGACGGCGCCCAAGACGGATGGCTACACCTTC. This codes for CASSTTAPKTDGYTF.

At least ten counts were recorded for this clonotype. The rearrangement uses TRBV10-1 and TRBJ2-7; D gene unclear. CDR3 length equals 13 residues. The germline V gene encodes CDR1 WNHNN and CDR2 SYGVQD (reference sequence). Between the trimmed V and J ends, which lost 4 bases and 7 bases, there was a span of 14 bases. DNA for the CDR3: TGCGCCAGCAGTGGGGGTAGCCTTGGAGAGCAGTACTTC. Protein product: CASSGGSLGEQYF.

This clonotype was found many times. The CDR3 region has the DNA TGCGCCAGCAGCCTCCGGGTGGGGACAGGTAGCACAGATACGCAGTATTTT. It translates to CASSLRVGTGSTDTQYF. This sequence joins TRBV5-1 and TRBJ2-3; 8 nucleotides align to TRBD1. V shed 4 bases and J 0 bases; nucleotides not matched to a gene: 10. This CDR3 has 17 residues. Germline assignment: CDR1 SGHRS and CDR2 YFSETQ.

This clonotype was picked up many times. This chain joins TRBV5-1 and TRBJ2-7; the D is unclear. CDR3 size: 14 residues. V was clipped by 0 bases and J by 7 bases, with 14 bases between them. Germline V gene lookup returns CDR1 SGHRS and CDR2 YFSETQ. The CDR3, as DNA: TGCGCCAGCAGCTTGGTCCAACCTTCTGGGGAGCAGTACTTC. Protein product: CASSLVQPSGEQYF.

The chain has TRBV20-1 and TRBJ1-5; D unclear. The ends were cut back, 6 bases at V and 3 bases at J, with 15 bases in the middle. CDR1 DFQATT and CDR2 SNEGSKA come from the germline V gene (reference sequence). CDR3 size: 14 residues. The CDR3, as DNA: TGCAGTGCCACTCTCAGCCACACCAATCAGCCCCAGCATTTT. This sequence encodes CSATLSHTNQPQHF.

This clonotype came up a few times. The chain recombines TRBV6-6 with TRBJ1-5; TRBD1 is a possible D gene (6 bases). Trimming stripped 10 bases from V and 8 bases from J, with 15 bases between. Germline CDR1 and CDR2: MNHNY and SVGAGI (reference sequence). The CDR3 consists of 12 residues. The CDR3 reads CATSGVNKPQHF. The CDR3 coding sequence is TGTGCCACCTCAGGGGTTAATAAGCCCCAGCATTTT.

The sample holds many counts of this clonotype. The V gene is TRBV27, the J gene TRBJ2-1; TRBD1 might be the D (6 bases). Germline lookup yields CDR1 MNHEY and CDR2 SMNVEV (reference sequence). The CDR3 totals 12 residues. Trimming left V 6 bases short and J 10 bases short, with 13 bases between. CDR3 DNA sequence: TGTGCCAGCAGCCCACAGGGTGGCGAGCAGTTCTTC. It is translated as CASSPQGGEQFF.

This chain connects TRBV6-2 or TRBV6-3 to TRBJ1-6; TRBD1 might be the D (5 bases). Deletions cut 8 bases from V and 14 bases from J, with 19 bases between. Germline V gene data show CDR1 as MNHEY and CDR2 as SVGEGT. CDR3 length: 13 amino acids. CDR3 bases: TGTGCCAGCGGGCCTTCGGGGCTCTTAACCCTCCACTTT. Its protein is CASGPSGLLTLHF.

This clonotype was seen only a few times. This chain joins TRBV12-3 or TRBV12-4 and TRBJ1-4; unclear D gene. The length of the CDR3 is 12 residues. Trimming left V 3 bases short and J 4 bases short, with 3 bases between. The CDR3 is CASSFGNEKLFF. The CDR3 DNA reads TGTGCCAGCAGTTTCGGTAATGAAAAACTGTTTTTT.

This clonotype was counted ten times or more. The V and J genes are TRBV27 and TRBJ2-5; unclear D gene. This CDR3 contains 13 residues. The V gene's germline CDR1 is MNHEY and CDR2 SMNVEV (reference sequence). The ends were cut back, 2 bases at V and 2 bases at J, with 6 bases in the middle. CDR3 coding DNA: TGTGCCAGCAGTTTACTGGGACAAGAGACCCAGTACTTC. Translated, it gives CASSLLGQETQYF.

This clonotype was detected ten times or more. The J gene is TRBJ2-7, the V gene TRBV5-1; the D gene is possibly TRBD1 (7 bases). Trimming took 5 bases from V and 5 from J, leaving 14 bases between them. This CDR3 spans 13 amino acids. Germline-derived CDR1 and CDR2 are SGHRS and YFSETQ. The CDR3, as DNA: TGCGCCAGCAGACCGACTAGGGGGCACGAGCAGTACTTC. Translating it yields CASRPTRGHEQYF.